This T cell receptor beta chain was sequenced for a study of shared clonotypes between healthy human individuals. Here immunoSEQ multiplex PCR was the method, and the copy in TCRdb shows in-frame clones only, minus some. Among about 1.1 million clones listed, around 82% were seen once. The CDR3 is 13 residues long. Germline V CDR1 and CDR2: SQVTM, ANQGSEA. V was trimmed by 4 bases and J by 1 base, leaving 10 bases between them. This receptor was identified in a man aged 18 to 30 in good health. Some clones in this sample may be carry-over from other donors' samples. Sequencing used memory CD4+ T cells from PBMCs. Subset here: CD45RA-negative fraction. The chain combines TRBV29-1 with TRBJ2-5, with TRBD2 as a possible D gene (6 bases). CDR3 amino acids: CSVVAGLQETQYF. Here the CDR3 DNA reads TGCAGCGTTGTTGCGGGGCTCCAAGAGACCCAGTACTTC. The complete variable domain, with remaining parts taken from reference TRBV29-1 and TRBJ2-5, reads SAVISQKPSRDICQRGTSLTIQCQVDSQVTMMFWYRQQPGQSLTLIATANQGSEATYESGFVIDKFPISRPNLTFSTLTVSNMSPEDSSIYLCSVVAGLQETQYFGPGTRLLVL.